This passage covers 16 T cell receptor beta chains from one sample sequenced in a study of T cell responses to AZD1222 COVID-19 vaccine. Only in-frame clones appear in the TCRdb table, and some are missing; sequencing was by immunoSEQ multiplex PCR. The sample carries about 14,000 clones, approximately 80% recorded once. This specimen was peripheral blood, taken 28 days after the second AZD1222 dose. These receptors were taken from an adult who received the AZD1222 COVID-19 vaccine.

In this sample, this clone turned up a few times. The chain employs TRBV29-1 and TRBJ2-2; D is undetermined. The germline V gene has CDR1 SQVTM and CDR2 ANQGSEA. Trimming removed 7 bases from V and 2 bases from J, with 5 bases in between. This CDR3 region has 11 residues. The CDR3 DNA sequence: TGCAGCGCTTTTAACACCGGGGAGCTGTTTTTT. This translates into CSAFNTGELFF.

This chain links TRBV2 with TRBJ2-3; unclear D gene. V lost 2 bases to trimming and J lost 1 base, with 7 bases between them. Germline V gene lookup returns CDR1 SNHLY and CDR2 FYNNEI. The CDR3 contains 14 residues. CDR3 region: CASSEHEGTDTQYF. The CDR3 DNA follows: TGTGCCAGCAGTGAACACGAAGGCACAGATACGCAGTATTTT.

This chain's CDR3 is CASTSGLNSPLHF. DNA for the CDR3: TGTGCCAGCACGTCCGGGTTAAATTCACCCCTCCACTTT. The rearrangement links TRBV3-1 (or the pseudogene TRBV3-2) to TRBJ1-6, with D unresolved. With 7 bases removed from V and 7 bases from J, the gap between germline ends came to 11 bases. The CDR3 spans 13 residues. Germline V CDR1 and CDR2: LGHDT, YNNKEL (reference sequence).

This clone was detected only a few times. The V and J genes are TRBV4-2 and TRBJ2-7, with 8 bases matching TRBD2. Trimming took 0 bases from V and 5 from J; bases not matched to a gene: 6. The germline V gene encodes CDR1 LGHNA and CDR2 YNFKEQ. This CDR3 region has 15 residues. CDR3 in amino acids: CASSQEAGEAHEQYF. The CDR3 nucleotides are TGTGCCAGCAGCCAAGAAGCGGGAGAGGCTCACGAGCAGTACTTC.

V gene TRBV28 combines with J gene TRBJ2-7, with TRBD2 matching over 12 bases. CDR3 size: 16 residues. Germline CDR1 reads MDHEN; CDR2 reads SYDVKM. Trimming took 8 bases from V and 0 from J; bases not matched to a gene: 8. In DNA form, the CDR3 reads TGTGCCAGCCTTTCCCCGACTAGCGGGAGCTCCTACGAGCAGTACTTC. It yields the protein CASLSPTSGSSYEQYF.

This chain joins TRBV19 and TRBJ1-5, with TRBD1 matching 7 bases. Germline V gives CDR1 LNHDA, CDR2 SQIVND (reference sequence). The junction had 5 bases not matched to a gene; V was cut back by 6 bases and J by 0 bases. The CDR3 covers 15 residues. As DNA, the CDR3 is TGTGCCAGTAGCTATGGACAGGCTAGCAATCAGCCCCAGCATTTT. Translating it yields CASSYGQASNQPQHF.

V usage is TRBV2 and J usage is TRBJ1-2; D not resolved. This CDR3 has 12 amino acids. The germline V gene has CDR1 SNHLY and CDR2 FYNNEI. Trimming pared 5 bases from V and 3 bases from J, leaving 7 bases between. CDR3 DNA: TGTGCCAGCAGTTCTAGAGACTATGGCTACACCTTC. Translating gives CASSSRDYGYTF.

This clone was seen once. This sequence joins TRBV5-1 and TRBJ2-7, with 8 bases aligning to TRBD2. Germline loops: CDR1 SGHRS, CDR2 YFSETQ. Germline trimming cut 4 bases from V and 2 bases from J; bases unmatched to any gene: 14. This CDR3 comprises 17 residues. Written as DNA, the CDR3 is TGCGCCAGCAGCCCCCGAGCGGGGGACCTTTTCACCTACGAGCAGTACTTC. Protein sequence: CASSPRAGDLFTYEQYF.

CDR3 sequence reads: CASSQYGGTQHF. DNA for the CDR3: TGTGCCAGCAGCCAGTACGGGGGGACCCAGCATTTT. J is TRBJ1-5 and V is TRBV3-1 (or the pseudogene TRBV3-2); the D gene is possibly TRBD1 (5 bases). The CDR3 length is 12 residues. Trimming cost V 3 bases and J 11 bases, with 11 bases left between them. Per germline, CDR1 LGHDT and CDR2 YNNKEL (reference sequence).

This chain uses TRBV7-9 with TRBJ2-7; TRBD1 or TRBD2 may be the D gene (6 bases each). CDR1 is SEHNR and CDR2 is FQNEAQ in the germline V gene (reference sequence). V was trimmed by 5 bases and J by 8 bases, leaving 19 bases between them. The CDR3 spans 14 residues. As DNA, the CDR3 is TGTGCCAGCAGCCCCCGAGGGGGGAGAACTAAGCAGTACTTC. As protein: CASSPRGGRTKQYF.

The CDR3 is CASSVEVGELFF. The DNA of the CDR3 is TGTGCCAGCAGCGTAGAGGTGGGGGAGCTGTTTTTT. V and J are TRBV9 and TRBJ2-2; no reliable D call. This CDR3 is built from 12 residues. Deletions cut 0 bases from V and 8 bases from J, with 5 bases between. Germline CDR1 is SGDLS and CDR2 is YYNGEE.

The gene calls are TRBV14 and TRBJ1-1; TRBD1 might be the D (5 bases). The length of the CDR3 is 14 residues. The V end lost 4 bases, the J end lost 6 bases, and 15 bases lay between the germline ends. Germline-derived CDR1 and CDR2 are SGHDN and FVKESK. CDR3 DNA: TGTGCCAGCAGCCGAAGGCCAGGGTTCGCTGAAGCTTTCTTT. It translates to CASSRRPGFAEAFF.

This rearrangement joins TRBV20-1 to TRBJ1-3; D gene ambiguous. This CDR3 has 13 amino acids. Trimming removed 3 bases from V and 1 base from J, with 7 bases in between. Germline V gene sequence: CDR1 DFQATT, CDR2 SNEGSKA (reference sequence). CDR3 protein: CSASFRSGNTIYF. CDR3 nucleotide sequence: TGCAGTGCTAGTTTTCGGTCTGGAAACACCATATATTTT.

V gene TRBV6-5 combines with J gene TRBJ1-5; D remains unclear. The CDR3 sequence is 15 residues long. CDR1 and CDR2 (germline): MNHEY, SVGAGI. Trimming took off 4 bases at V and 0 bases at J, with 10 bases between the two ends. This chain's CDR3 is CASSSDPYSNQPQHF. In nucleotides, the CDR3 is TGTGCCAGCAGTTCGGACCCTTATAGCAATCAGCCCCAGCATTTT.

This sequence joins TRBV30 and TRBJ1-5, with TRBD1 matching over 9 bases. The ends lost 2 bases at V and 5 bases at J; junction bases unmatched: 1. Germline CDR1 and CDR2: GTSNPN and SVGIG (reference sequence). The CDR3 totals 13 residues. CDR3 coding DNA: TGTGCCTGGAGTAGACAGGGGGATCAGCCCCAGCATTTT. It encodes CAWSRQGDQPQHF. Complete variable domain (other parts from reference TRBV30 and TRBJ1-5): SQTIHQWPATLVQPVGSPLSLECTVEGTSNPNLYWYRQAAGRGLQLLFYSVGIGQISSEVPQNLSASRPQDRQFILSSKKLLLSDSGFYLCAWSRQGDQPQHFGDGTRLSIL.

The V and J genes are TRBV14 and TRBJ2-1, with TRBD2 identical over 11 bases. V was pared by 6 bases and J by 7 bases, with 11 bases of the junction left unmatched. CDR1 and CDR2 (germline): SGHDN, FVKESK. The CDR3 spans 16 residues. CDR3 in DNA: TGTGCCAGCAGACCTCCCGGGACTAGCGGTCCTAATGAGCAGTTCTTC. Translated: CASRPPGTSGPNEQFF.